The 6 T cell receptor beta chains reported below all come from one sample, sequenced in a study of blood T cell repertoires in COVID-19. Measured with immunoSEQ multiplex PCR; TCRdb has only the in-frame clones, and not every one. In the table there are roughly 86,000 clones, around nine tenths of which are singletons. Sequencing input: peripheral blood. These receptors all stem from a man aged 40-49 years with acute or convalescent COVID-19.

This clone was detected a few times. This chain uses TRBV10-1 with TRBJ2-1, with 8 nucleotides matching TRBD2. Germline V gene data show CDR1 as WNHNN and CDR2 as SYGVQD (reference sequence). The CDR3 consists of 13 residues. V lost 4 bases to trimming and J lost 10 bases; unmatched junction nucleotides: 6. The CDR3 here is CASSAAGGWEQFF. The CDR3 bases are TGCGCCAGCAGTGCTGCGGGAGGATGGGAGCAGTTCTTC.

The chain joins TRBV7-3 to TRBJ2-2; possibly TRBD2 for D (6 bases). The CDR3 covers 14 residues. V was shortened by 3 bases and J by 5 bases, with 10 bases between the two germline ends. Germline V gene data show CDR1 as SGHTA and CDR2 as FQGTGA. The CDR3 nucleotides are TGTGCCAGCAGCTTCACTCTAGCGACCGGGGAGCTGTTTTTT. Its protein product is CASSFTLATGELFF.

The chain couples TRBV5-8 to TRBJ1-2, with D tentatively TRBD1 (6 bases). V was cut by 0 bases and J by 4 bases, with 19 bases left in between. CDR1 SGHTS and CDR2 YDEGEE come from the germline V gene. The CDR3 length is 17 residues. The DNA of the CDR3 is TGTGCCAGCAGCTTGGAAGCTGGGCGGGGGGCCTCCTATGGCTACACCTTC. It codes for CASSLEAGRGASYGYTF.

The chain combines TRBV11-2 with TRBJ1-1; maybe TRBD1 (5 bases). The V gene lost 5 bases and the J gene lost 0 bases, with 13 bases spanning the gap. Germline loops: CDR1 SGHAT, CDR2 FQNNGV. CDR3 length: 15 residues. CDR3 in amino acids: CASSPRGILNTEAFF. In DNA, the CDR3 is TGTGCCAGCAGCCCCCGGGGGATATTGAACACTGAAGCTTTCTTT.

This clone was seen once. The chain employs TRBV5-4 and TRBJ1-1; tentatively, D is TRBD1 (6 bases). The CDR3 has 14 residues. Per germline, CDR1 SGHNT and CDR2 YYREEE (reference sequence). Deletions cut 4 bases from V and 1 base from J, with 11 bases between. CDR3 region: CASSTRTENTEAFF. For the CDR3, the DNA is TGTGCCAGCAGCACGAGGACAGAGAACACTGAAGCTTTCTTT.

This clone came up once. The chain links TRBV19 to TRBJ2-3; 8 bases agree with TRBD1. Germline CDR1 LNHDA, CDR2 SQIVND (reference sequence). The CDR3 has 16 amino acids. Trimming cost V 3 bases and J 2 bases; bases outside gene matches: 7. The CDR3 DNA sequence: TGTGCCAGTAGTATCGGGTGGGACAGGTACACAGATACGCAGTATTTT. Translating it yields CASSIGWDRYTDTQYF.